Reported below is one TCR beta chain. Its antigen remains unidentified. PCR was performed using 60 Vbeta and 13 Jbeta primers. Per the authors' pipeline: An analysis performed later counted 75 million to 80 million unique TCR beta chains (approximately 10 million of them shared). Here immunoSEQ multiplex PCR was the method, and the copy in TCRdb shows in-frame clones only, minus some. V, J and clone size reflect that table, while D and trimming were determined from the DNA. The sample contains 100,000 to 150,000 clones, about three quarters of which appear only once. This specimen comes from a study of cytomegalovirus exposure and HLA in healthy donors. Whole-study results and caveats: Using the classifier, cytomegalovirus status was reportedly diagnosed with high specificity and sensitivity. When the data were analyzed later, several of the most significant clusters appeared to be linked to common viral pathogens.

This receptor was taken from a human donor in good health. Input material: PBMCs.

The CDR3 spells CASRGGGTQYF. The CDR3 DNA reads as TGTGCCAGCAGGGGAGGAGGTACGCAGTATTTT. The chain employs TRBV6-5 and TRBJ2-3, with TRBD2 as a possible D gene (6 bases). The CDR3 is made up of 11 amino acids. Trimming pared 6 bases from V and 8 bases from J, leaving 9 bases between. From germline, CDR1 is MNHEY and CDR2 SVGAGI.